This is a list of T cell receptor beta chains from one sample in a study of blood T cell repertoires in COVID-19. Here immunoSEQ multiplex PCR was the method, and the copy in TCRdb shows in-frame clones only, minus some. The data hold approximately 350,000 clones, with 75% to 90% observed a single time. Sequences were obtained from peripheral blood. The receptor source for this set is a woman aged 60-75 years with COVID-19, enrolled during active disease. CDR3s include the opening cysteine and the closing phenylalanine or tryptophan. The D gene is left open where the match is weak. Size is omitted from some rows. Given values are once, few, many or a class for expanded clones.

D: NA; J: TRBJ2-3; V: TRBV11-2; size: NA; CDR3: CASSKGSDTQYF; DNA: TGTGCCAGCAGCAAGGGGTCCGATACGCAGTATTTT
D: TRBD1; J: TRBJ2-3; V: TRBV5-4; size: NA; CDR3: CASSLDRGRGTQYF; DNA: TGTGCCAGCAGCTTGGACAGGGGGCGAGGTACGCAGTATTTT
D: NA; J: TRBJ1-2; V: TRBV27; size: NA; CDR3: CASSPSPSLGFYGYTF; DNA: TGTGCCAGCAGTCCCTCCCCGTCCCTAGGTTTTTATGGCTACACCTTC
D: TRBD2; J: TRBJ2-2; V: TRBV9; size: NA; CDR3: CASSVAGGGYTGELFF; DNA: TGTGCCAGCAGCGTAGCGGGGGGGGGCTACACCGGGGAGCTGTTTTTT
D: TRBD1; J: TRBJ1-2; V: TRBV7-9; size: NA; CDR3: CASSLGDLGQRPNYGYTF; DNA: TGTGCCAGCAGCTTAGGAGATCTGGGACAGAGGCCTAACTATGGCTACACCTTC
D: TRBD2; J: TRBJ2-3; V: TRBV10-3; size: NA; CDR3: CAIGDGGNTDTQYF; DNA: TGTGCCATTGGCGACGGGGGGAACACAGATACGCAGTATTTT
D: NA; J: TRBJ1-1; V: TRBV6-5; size: few; CDR3: CASSYSRQSTEAFF; DNA: TGTGCCAGCAGTTACTCCCGACAGAGCACTGAAGCTTTCTTT
D: NA; J: TRBJ1-4; V: TRBV6-5; size: NA; CDR3: CASSHTTVGGEKLFF; DNA: TGTGCCAGCAGCCACACGACGGTCGGGGGTGAAAAACTGTTTTTT
D: NA; J: TRBJ2-1; V: TRBV18; size: NA; CDR3: CASSLSPVYEQFF; DNA: TGTGCCAGCTCCCTTAGCCCAGTCTATGAGCAGTTCTTC
D: NA; J: TRBJ2-5; V: TRBV9; size: NA; CDR3: CASSSEAIQETQYF; DNA: TGTGCCAGCAGCTCTGAGGCCATTCAAGAGACCCAGTACTTC
D: NA; J: TRBJ2-3; V: TRBV12-3/TRBV12-4; size: NA; CDR3: CASSSFTDTQYF; DNA: TGTGCCAGCAGTTCATTCACAGATACGCAGTATTTT
D: TRBD1; J: TRBJ1-2; V: TRBV5-4; size: once; CDR3: CASSHRPTGGDYGYTF; DNA: TGTGCCAGCAGCCACCGACCGACAGGGGGCGACTATGGCTACACCTTC